This T cell receptor (beta chain) was retrieved from a study of siplizumab effects on memory and regulatory T cells. Study outcomes and limitations: The authors did not confirm suppressive function in proliferating Tregs from siplizumab cultures. No assignable naive or memory phenotype existed for roughly 80-95% of proliferating CD4+ or CD8+ clones.

This CDR3 is 16 amino acids long. Trimming at V came to 1 base and at J to 4 bases, leaving 7 bases not matched to a gene. CDR1 SGHRS and CDR2 YFSETQ come from the germline V gene. Worth noting for this clone: Its antigen is undetermined.

TCRdb's copy holds only in-frame clones and misses some; the assay was immunoSEQ multiplex PCR. The sample carries around 110,000 clones, around 94% recorded once. J is TRBJ2-7 and V is TRBV5-1; TRBD2 agrees at 11 bases. The receptor was derived from a human donor in good health. Sequenced input: non-Treg CD4+ T cells sorted from blood. The CDR3 nucleotides are TGCGCCAGCAGCTTGTCTAGCGGGGGGACCTTATACGAGCAGTACTTC. Translation: CASSLSSGGTLYEQYF.